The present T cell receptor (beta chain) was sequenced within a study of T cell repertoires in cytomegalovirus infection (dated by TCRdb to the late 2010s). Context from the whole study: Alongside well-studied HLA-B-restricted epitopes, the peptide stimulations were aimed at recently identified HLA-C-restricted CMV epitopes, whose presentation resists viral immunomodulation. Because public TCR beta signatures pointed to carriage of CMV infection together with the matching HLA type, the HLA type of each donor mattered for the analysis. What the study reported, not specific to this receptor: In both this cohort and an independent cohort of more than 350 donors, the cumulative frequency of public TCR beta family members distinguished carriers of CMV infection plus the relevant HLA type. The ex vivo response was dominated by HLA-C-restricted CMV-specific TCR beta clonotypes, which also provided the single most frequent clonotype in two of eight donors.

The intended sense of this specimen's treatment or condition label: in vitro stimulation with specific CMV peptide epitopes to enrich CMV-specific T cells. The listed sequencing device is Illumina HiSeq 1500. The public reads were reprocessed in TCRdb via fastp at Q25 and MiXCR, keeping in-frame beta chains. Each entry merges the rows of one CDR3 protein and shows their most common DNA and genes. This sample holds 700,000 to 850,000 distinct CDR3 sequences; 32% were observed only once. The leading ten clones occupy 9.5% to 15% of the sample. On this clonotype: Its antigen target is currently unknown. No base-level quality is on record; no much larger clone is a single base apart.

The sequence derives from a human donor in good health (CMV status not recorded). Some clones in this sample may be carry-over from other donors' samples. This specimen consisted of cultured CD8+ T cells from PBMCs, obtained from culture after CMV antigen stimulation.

For the CDR3, the sequence is CASSQKGGRRTDTQYF. The bases are TGTGCCAGCAGCCAAAAGGGGGGTCGCCGCACAGATACGCAGTATTTT. The chain joins TRBV14 to TRBJ2-3; the D gene is possibly TRBD1 or TRBD2, with 6 bases matching each. Reading from cysteine to phenylalanine, the CDR3 counts 16 amino acids. Only CDR3 DNA remains: 48 bases, in frame from the first base. CDR1 and CDR2 were assigned from the germline V gene as SGHDN and FVKESK. V and J are truncated by 2 bases and 1 base respectively, leaving an intervening sequence of 13 bases.